The next 15 T cell receptor beta chains were all read from a single sample in a study of blood T cell repertoires in COVID-19 (dated by TCRdb to the early 2020s). The library was prepared using the immunoSEQ multiplex PCR assay. Here the immuneACCESS table is served through TCRdb, limited to in-frame sequences with V and J called. Missing clones are a known gap in these copies; in checked studies unresolved V genes cover under half, and the rest lacks a known reason. The sample table records fewer than 70,000 clones; 75% to 90% of these occur just once. The ten biggest clones cover roughly 8.4% of the sample. What was sequenced was peripheral blood. All receptors derive from a woman between 70 and 85 years old with active COVID-19.

This chain links TRBV10-3 with TRBJ2-3; 9 positions agree with TRBD2. With 4 bases clipped from V and 4 bases from J, the junction kept 12 bases outside the gene matches. The length of the CDR3 is 17 residues. Germline CDR1 ENHRY, CDR2 SYGVKD. The chain's CDR3 is CAISAGLIAGDADTQYF. Here the CDR3 DNA reads TGTGCCATCAGTGCGGGTTTGATAGCGGGAGACGCAGATACGCAGTATTTT.

This clone was observed a few times. V is TRBV2 and J is TRBJ2-2, with 7 bases identical to TRBD1. Germline CDR1 SNHLY, CDR2 FYNNEI. The trim removed 9 bases at V and 7 bases at J, leaving 5 bases unmatched. The CDR3 covers 12 residues. Written as DNA, the CDR3 is TGTGCCAGGGGACAGCTAATCGGGGAGCTGTTTTTT. This encodes CARGQLIGELFF.

The CDR3 DNA reads TGTGCCAGCAGCCGCGGGGTCTATGTTGAGCAGTTCTTC. Amino acid sequence: CASSRGVYVEQFF. V is TRBV14 and J is TRBJ2-1; D might be TRBD2 (6 bases). The CDR3 is 13 residues long. Germline loops: CDR1 SGHDN, CDR2 FVKESK. V was cut by 4 bases and J by 9 bases, with 13 bases left in between.

The gene calls are TRBV29-1 and TRBJ1-4; a weak D match, TRBD1 (5 bases). The germline V gene encodes CDR1 SQVTM and CDR2 ANQGSEA. This CDR3 is 13 amino acids long. The V end was cut by 3 bases, the J end by 8 bases, with 13 bases between. As DNA, the CDR3 is TGCAGCGTTGAGGAGGGGAAGGGAGAAAAACTGTTTTTT. This codes for CSVEEGKGEKLFF.

V usage is TRBV9 and J usage is TRBJ1-4, with a weak D call TRBD1 (5 bases). Germline V gives CDR1 SGDLS, CDR2 YYNGEE. The V end was cut by 0 bases, the J end by 8 bases, with 17 bases between. The CDR3 extends over 16 amino acids. The CDR3 here is CASSVGVIGDAEKLFF. In DNA form, the CDR3 reads TGTGCCAGCAGCGTAGGGGTAATAGGGGATGCGGAAAAACTGTTTTTT. The whole variable domain, remainder taken from reference TRBV9 and TRBJ1-4, is DSGVTQTPKHLITATGQRVTLRCSPRSGDLSVYWYQQSLDQGLQFLIQYYNGEERAKGNILERFSAQQFPDLHSELNLSSLELGDSALYFCASSVGVIGDAEKLFFGSGTQLSVL.

The chain uses TRBV5-6 and TRBJ2-2; possibly TRBD2 for D (5 bases). This CDR3 has 14 amino acids. Trimming shortened V by 0 bases and J by 3 bases, and 6 bases separated the two germline ends. From germline, CDR1 is SGHDT and CDR2 YYEEEE. This CDR3 is CASSLGEYTGELFF. The CDR3 region has the DNA TGTGCCAGCAGCTTGGGGGAGTACACCGGGGAGCTGTTTTTT.

The gene calls are TRBV5-8 and TRBJ1-5, with D possibly being TRBD1 (5 bases). The germline gives CDR1 SGHTS, CDR2 YDEGEE. Trimming shortened V by 3 bases and J by 6 bases, and 13 bases separated the two germline ends. The CDR3 is made up of 14 amino acids. The CDR3 loop reads CASSSDMASQPQHF. The CDR3 nucleotides are TGTGCCAGCAGCTCGGACATGGCTAGTCAGCCCCAGCATTTT.

The CDR3 spells CASSLGLAGPNEQFF. CDR3 DNA sequence: TGTGCCAGCAGCCTGGGACTAGCGGGTCCCAATGAGCAGTTCTTC. This chain links TRBV7-3 with TRBJ2-1; 12 bases align to TRBD2. The CDR3 spans 15 residues. Germline CDR1 reads SGHTA; CDR2 reads FQGTGA. With 5 bases clipped from V and 6 bases from J, the junction kept 5 bases outside the gene matches.

The rearrangement links TRBV11-2 to TRBJ2-1; D unresolved. CDR1 SGHAT and CDR2 FQNNGV come from the germline V gene. There are 13 residues in the CDR3. V lost 2 bases, J lost 7 bases, and 9 bases lay in between. CDR3 loop: CASSLLVGNEQFF. The CDR3 DNA sequence: TGTGCCAGCAGCTTACTAGTTGGAAATGAGCAGTTCTTC. Based on the CDR3 plus reference TRBV11-2 and TRBJ2-1, the full variable domain is EAGVAQSPRYKIIEKRQSVAFWCNPISGHATLYWYQQILGQGPKLLIQFQNNGVVDDSQLPKDRFSAERLKGVDSTLKIQPAKLEDSAVYLCASSLLVGNEQFFGPGTRLTVL.

The chain is built from TRBV9 and TRBJ2-3; a possible D gene is TRBD2 (5 bases). Trimming shortened V by 0 bases and J by 4 bases, and 12 bases separated the two germline ends. This CDR3 is 15 amino acids long. Germline CDR1 reads SGDLS; CDR2 reads YYNGEE. CDR3 coding DNA: TGTGCCAGCAGCGTAGCTCCGGGGATCGCAGATACGCAGTATTTT. Its protein is CASSVAPGIADTQYF. Supplemented by reference TRBV9 and TRBJ2-3, the full variable domain reads DSGVTQTPKHLITATGQRVTLRCSPRSGDLSVYWYQQSLDQGLQFLIQYYNGEERAKGNILERFSAQQFPDLHSELNLSSLELGDSALYFCASSVAPGIADTQYFGPGTRLTVL.

In DNA, the CDR3 is TGTGCCAGCAGTCCGGACAGGTTCACAGATACGCAGTATTTT. It codes for CASSPDRFTDTQYF. The chain carries TRBV28 and TRBJ2-3, with 7 bases fitting TRBD1. The CDR3 length is 14 residues. Germline CDR1 and CDR2: MDHEN and SYDVKM. V was clipped by 5 bases and J by 2 bases; unmatched bases: 4.

V gene TRBV5-8 combines with J gene TRBJ2-3; TRBD2 aligns across 9 bases. The V segment lost 3 bases and the J segment 4 bases; nucleotides outside the gene matches: 6. The germline V gene has CDR1 SGHTS and CDR2 YDEGEE. This CDR3 contains 15 residues. The CDR3 reads CASSSGGREADTQYF. CDR3 bases: TGTGCCAGCAGCTCTGGCGGGAGGGAAGCAGATACGCAGTATTTT.

The chain employs TRBV3-1 (or the pseudogene TRBV3-2) and TRBJ2-5; D gene unclear. This CDR3 has 15 amino acids. The germline gives CDR1 LGHDT, CDR2 YNNKEL (reference sequence). Trimming took 0 bases from V and 2 from J, leaving 10 bases between them. The CDR3 coding sequence is TGTGCCAGCAGCCAAGATCAGTTGTTTCAAGAGACCCAGTACTTC. It yields the protein CASSQDQLFQETQYF.

This clone was detected only once. The V and J genes are TRBV19 and TRBJ2-5, with 7 bases fitting TRBD1. Trimming removed 6 bases from V and 5 bases from J; junction bases left unmatched: 9. The CDR3 spans 14 residues. CDR1 is LNHDA, CDR2 SQIVND, per germline (reference sequence). The CDR3 is CASSKTGPVETQYF. The CDR3 bases are TGTGCCAGTAGCAAGACAGGGCCTGTGGAGACCCAGTACTTC.

The chain uses TRBV29-1 and TRBJ2-7, with 7 nucleotides matching TRBD1. Germline V lookup: CDR1 SQVTM, CDR2 ANQGSEA. This CDR3 has 11 amino acids. CDR3 sequence: CRGTARYEQYF. The CDR3 DNA sequence: TGCAGGGGGACAGCACGCTACGAGCAGTACTTC.